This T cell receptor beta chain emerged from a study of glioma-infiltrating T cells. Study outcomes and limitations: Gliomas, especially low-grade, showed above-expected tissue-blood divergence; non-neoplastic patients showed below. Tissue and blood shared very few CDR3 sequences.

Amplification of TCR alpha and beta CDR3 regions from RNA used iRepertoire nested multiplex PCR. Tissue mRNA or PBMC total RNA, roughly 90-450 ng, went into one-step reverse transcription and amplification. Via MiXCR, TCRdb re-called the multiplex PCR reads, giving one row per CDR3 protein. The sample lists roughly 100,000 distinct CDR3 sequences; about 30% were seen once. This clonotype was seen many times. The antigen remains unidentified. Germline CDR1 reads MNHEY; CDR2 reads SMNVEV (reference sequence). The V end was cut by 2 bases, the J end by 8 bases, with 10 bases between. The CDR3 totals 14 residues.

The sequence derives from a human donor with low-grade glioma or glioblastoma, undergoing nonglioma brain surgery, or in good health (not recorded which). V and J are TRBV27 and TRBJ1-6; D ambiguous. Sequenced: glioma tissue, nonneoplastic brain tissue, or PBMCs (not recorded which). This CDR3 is CASSLPSGYSPLHF. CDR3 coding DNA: TGTGCCAGCAGTTTACCAAGTGGATATTCACCCCTCCACTTT.